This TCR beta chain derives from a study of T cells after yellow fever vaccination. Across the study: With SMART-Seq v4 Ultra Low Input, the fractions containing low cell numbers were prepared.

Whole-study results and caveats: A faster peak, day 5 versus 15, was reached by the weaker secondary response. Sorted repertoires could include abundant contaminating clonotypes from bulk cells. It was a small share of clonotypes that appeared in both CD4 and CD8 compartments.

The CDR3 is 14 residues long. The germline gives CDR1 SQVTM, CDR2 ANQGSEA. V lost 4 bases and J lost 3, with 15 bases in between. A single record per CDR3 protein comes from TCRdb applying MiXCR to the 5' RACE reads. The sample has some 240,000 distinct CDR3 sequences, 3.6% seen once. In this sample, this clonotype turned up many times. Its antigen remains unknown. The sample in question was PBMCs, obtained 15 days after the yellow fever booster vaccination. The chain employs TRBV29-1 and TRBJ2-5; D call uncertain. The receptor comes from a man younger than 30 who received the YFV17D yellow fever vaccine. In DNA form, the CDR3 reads TGCAGCGTTGTCCCGTCCACGGAAGAAGAGACCCAGTACTTC. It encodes CSVVPSTEEETQYF.